These 16 T cell receptor beta chains were all obtained from the same sample, sequenced in a study of regulatory T cells in long-lasting Graves disease (TCRdb year 2021). The method was multiplex PCR. TCRdb records Illumina HiSeq 4000 as the sequencer. iRepertoire HTBI primers and Arm-PCR amplification of CDR3 regions were used to construct TCR beta libraries. The public reads were quality trimmed at Q25 with fastp and then assembled into clones with MiXCR by TCRdb, keeping productive beta chains. A single entry per CDR3 protein holds the most common genes and DNA from its merged rows. The sample contains about 460,000 distinct CDR3 sequences, 11% to 15% of them found a single time. About a sixth of the sample is taken by the ten largest. The sample's time point label, in plain terms: newly diagnosed GD, antithyroid drugs for less than 3 months. RNA was extracted from PBMCs in TRIzol for both TCR sequencing and RNA sequencing.

Another study also made use of these data, one on T cells in Graves' hyperthyroidism and ophthalmopathy.

Sequenced here: peripheral blood mononuclear cells (PBMCs), sampled at new diagnosis, from a patient treated with antithyroid drugs. Receptors were obtained from a woman aged 50 to 60 with Graves disease. Donor details come from another sample of the same person, matched by shared clones.

Many counts were recorded for this clonotype. The chain recombines TRBV2 with TRBJ1-2; 8 positions agree with TRBD1. There are 12 residues in the CDR3. The germline gives CDR1 SNHLY, CDR2 FYNNEI. Trimming cost V 9 bases and J 5 bases; bases outside gene matches: 5. The CDR3 DNA reads as TGTGCCAGTACGGACAGGGCTTATGGCTACACCTTC. Its translation: CASTDRAYGYTF.

This clonotype occurred many times. V and J are TRBV7-2 and TRBJ2-5, with TRBD2 identical over 10 bases. Per germline, CDR1 SGHTA and CDR2 FQGNSA. Trimming removed 5 bases from V and 5 bases from J; junction bases left unmatched: 8. The CDR3 totals 15 residues. For the CDR3, the DNA is TGTGCCAGCAGCCCCGATAGCGGGAGGCGCGAGACCCAGTACTTC. This translates into CASSPDSGRRETQYF.

In its sample, this clonotype was seen many times. This chain uses TRBV12-3 or TRBV12-4 with TRBJ1-5; D not certain. Trimming shortened V by 3 bases and J by 5 bases, and 11 bases separated the two germline ends. The CDR3 is 14 residues long. The CDR3 nucleotides read TGTGCCAGCAGTTTGAGCTCTCTGGATCAGCCCCAGCATTTT. Its translation is CASSLSSLDQPQHF.

The chain links TRBV7-9 to TRBJ1-3; D unclear. Germline V gene sequence: CDR1 SEHNR, CDR2 FQNEAQ (reference sequence). Deletions cut 5 bases from V and 3 bases from J, with 8 bases between. The CDR3 sequence is 13 residues long. Here the CDR3 reads CASSPSGGNTIYF. DNA for the CDR3: TGTGCCAGCAGCCCGAGTGGTGGAAACACCATATATTTT.

This clonotype was observed a handful of times. The chain carries TRBV7-9 and TRBJ1-2; 7 nucleotides line up with TRBD1. The CDR3 spans 15 residues. The trim removed 3 bases at V and 5 bases at J, leaving 9 bases unmatched. Germline V gene lookup returns CDR1 SEHNR and CDR2 FQNEAQ (reference sequence). The CDR3 protein is CASSFPGTELYGYTF. The CDR3 bases are TGTGCCAGCAGCTTCCCCGGGACAGAGCTTTATGGCTACACCTTC.

This clonotype has ten or more counts. The V and J genes are TRBV18 and TRBJ2-3, with D tentatively TRBD2 (5 bases). With 2 bases removed from V and 4 bases from J, the gap between germline ends came to 10 bases. Per the germline V gene, CDR1 is KGHSH and CDR2 is LQKENI. The CDR3 consists of 14 residues. CDR3 DNA sequence: TGTGCCAGCTCACCAGAGACTAATTCAGATACGCAGTATTTT. Its protein product is CASSPETNSDTQYF.

This clonotype was detected only a few times. This chain connects TRBV19 to TRBJ1-2; 9 bases line up with TRBD1. The germline CDR1 and CDR2 sequences are LNHDA and SQIVND (reference sequence). J lost 7 bases, V lost 5 bases, and 8 bases had no gene match. This CDR3 has 14 amino acids. In DNA, the CDR3 is TGTGCCAGTAGTCCGGGACAGGGAAAGAGTGGCTACACCTTC. Its protein product is CASSPGQGKSGYTF.

This clonotype was recorded at least ten times. This chain joins TRBV27 and TRBJ2-7; the match to TRBD1 covers 8 bases. The CDR3 is 13 residues long. V shed 2 bases and J 6 bases; nucleotides not matched to a gene: 3. From germline, CDR1 is MNHEY and CDR2 SMNVEV (reference sequence). The CDR3 DNA reads TGTGCCAGCAGTTTAGACAGGGGTGGCGAGCAGTACTTC. Amino acids: CASSLDRGGEQYF.

The V call is TRBV9, the J call TRBJ2-3, with unresolved D. The CDR3 spans 18 residues. V dropped 0 bases and J dropped 5 bases, with 22 bases sitting between them. Germline V gene sequence: CDR1 SGDLS, CDR2 YYNGEE. The CDR3 reads CASSVEVPGGTLGDTQYF. CDR3 nucleotide sequence: TGTGCCAGCAGCGTAGAAGTCCCAGGCGGCACATTGGGAGATACGCAGTATTTT.

Ten or more counts support this clonotype. The J gene is TRBJ2-1, the V gene TRBV5-1; D remains ambiguous. The CDR3 contains 13 residues. CDR1 is SGHRS, CDR2 YFSETQ, per germline. V gave up 3 bases and J gave up 10 bases, with 14 bases separating them. The CDR3 here is CASSSLGGIEQFF. Written as DNA, the CDR3 is TGCGCCAGCAGCTCGCTGGGTGGGATAGAGCAGTTCTTC. Full variable domain (remainder filled in from reference TRBV5-1 and TRBJ2-1): KAGVTQTPRYLIKTRGQQVTLSCSPISGHRSVSWYQQTPGQGLQFLFEYFSETQRNKGNFPGRFSGRQFSNSRSEMNVSTLELGDSALYLCASSSLGGIEQFFGPGTRLTVL.

This clonotype showed up just a few times. V usage is TRBV27 and J usage is TRBJ2-7, with no clear D. Trimming cost V 2 bases and J 6 bases, with 14 bases left between them. The CDR3 is made up of 14 amino acids. CDR1 and CDR2 (germline): MNHEY, SMNVEV (reference sequence). CDR3: CASSLRQAPREQYF. CDR3 coding DNA: TGTGCCAGCAGTTTAAGGCAGGCACCTCGCGAGCAGTACTTC.

This clonotype was observed a handful of times. A much larger clone sits a single nucleotide away, making a read error possible. The rearrangement links TRBV5-6 to TRBJ2-3; 8 bases line up with TRBD1. CDR3 size: 13 residues. J lost 11 bases, V lost 9 bases, and 14 bases had no gene match. Germline CDR1 reads SGHDT; CDR2 reads YYEEEE. In DNA form, the CDR3 reads TGTGCCACTCCACCGGGACAGGCGGCTATGCAGTATTTT. As protein: CATPPGQAAMQYF.

This clonotype was detected many times. J is TRBJ2-3 and V is TRBV20-1, with 8 bases lining up with TRBD1. Per germline, CDR1 DFQATT and CDR2 SNEGSKA (reference sequence). Trimming cost V 6 bases and J 3 bases; bases outside gene matches: 8. CDR3 length: 14 amino acids. CDR3 protein: CSAPIRGLTDTQYF. DNA of the CDR3: TGCAGTGCGCCAATCAGGGGGCTGACAGATACGCAGTATTTT.

This sequence joins TRBV7-9 and TRBJ2-3; 10 nucleotides match TRBD2. The trim removed 5 bases at V and 3 bases at J, leaving 20 bases unmatched. CDR1 and CDR2 (germline): SEHNR, FQNEAQ (reference sequence). This CDR3 region has 20 residues. CDR3 sequence (DNA): TGTGCCAGCAGCCAAGCCTCCCAGAGCGGGAGGGCCGGGGGAACAGATACGCAGTATTTT. Its translation: CASSQASQSGRAGGTDTQYF.

Worth noting for this clonotype: One end of the junction does not line up with germline, which may come from a read error. This rearrangement joins TRBV6-1 to TRBJ2-3; D unresolved. Germline CDR1 MNHNS, CDR2 SASEGT. This CDR3 spans 14 amino acids. CDR3 amino acids: CASNLGSSADTRYF. CDR3 DNA: TGTGCCAGCAACCTGGGCAGTTCTGCGGATACGCGGTATTTT.

V usage is TRBV6-1 and J usage is TRBJ1-5; no clear D. CDR1 is MNHNS and CDR2 is SASEGT in the germline V gene. Trimming took off 7 bases at V and 6 bases at J, with 10 bases between the two ends. CDR3 size: 12 residues. The CDR3 spells CASTIPPQPQHF. The CDR3 DNA sequence: TGTGCCAGCACCATCCCCCCTCAGCCCCAGCATTTT.